Described below is a single T cell receptor beta chain sequence and its context. This entry is derived from a study of T-cell memory formation after mild COVID-19. TCRdb passed the 5' RACE reads through MiXCR, listing each CDR3 protein once. The data hold about 270,000 distinct CDR3 sequences, with approximately 15% observed a single time. The CDR3 extends over 16 amino acids. Germline assignment: CDR1 SGHVS and CDR2 FNYEAQ. With 1 base clipped from V and 2 bases from J, the junction kept 6 bases outside the gene matches. Specimen: PBMCs or a T cell subset sorted from them (not recorded which). The chain is built from TRBV7-6 and TRBJ2-7, with TRBD1 matching 9 bases. The TCR sequence derives from a man between 18 and 35 years old who had mild COVID-19 (a few samples of this study predate the infection). Cell type and time point are not known. The CDR3 sequence is CASSLGLGTGTYEQYF. The CDR3 DNA is TGTGCCAGCAGCTTAGGACTAGGGACAGGGACCTACGAGCAGTACTTC.